The source of this T cell receptor (beta chain) is a study of T-cell memory formation after mild COVID-19. TCRdb passed the 5' RACE reads through MiXCR, listing each CDR3 protein once. The data hold fewer than 250,000 distinct CDR3 sequences, with around 30% observed a single time. This clonotype was seen a handful of times. Germline values: CDR1 SQVTM, CDR2 ANQGSEA. Trimming removed 5 bases from V and 3 bases from J, with 14 bases in between. CDR3 length equals 14 residues. The sequenced sample was PBMCs or a T cell subset sorted from them (not recorded which). The chain employs TRBV29-1 and TRBJ2-1; TRBD1 is a possible D gene (5 bases). The receptor's source is an adult woman who had mild COVID-19 (a few samples of this study predate the infection). Cell type and time point are not known. The CDR3 coding sequence is TGCAGCGTTTTGGGGCAAGTCCTCTACAATGAGCAGTTCTTC. This sequence encodes CSVLGQVLYNEQFF.